This passage covers 30 T cell receptor beta chains from one sample sequenced in a study of T cell responses to AZD1222 COVID-19 vaccine. The protocol was immunoSEQ multiplex PCR, while the TCRdb copy is restricted to in-frame clones and leaves out a portion. The sample records 100,000 to 150,000 clones, approximately 92% being singletons. This sample comprised peripheral blood, obtained 28 days after the second AZD1222 dose. These receptors originate from an adult who received the AZD1222 COVID-19 vaccine.

V is TRBV9 and J is TRBJ2-1; D gene ambiguous. The CDR3 spans 13 residues. Trimming shortened V by 3 bases and J by 0 bases, and 4 bases separated the two germline ends. Germline V gene data show CDR1 as SGDLS and CDR2 as YYNGEE. This CDR3 is CASSGSSYNEQFF. The CDR3 nucleotides are TGTGCCAGCAGCGGGAGCTCCTACAATGAGCAGTTCTTC.

The genes are TRBV11-2 and TRBJ2-3, with D maybe TRBD1 (6 bases). This CDR3 contains 15 residues. CDR1 and CDR2 (germline): SGHAT, FQNNGV. The V end lost 0 bases, the J end lost 6 bases, and 13 bases lay between the germline ends. CDR3 in amino acids: CASSLENRAWDTQYF. CDR3 nucleotides: TGTGCCAGCAGCTTAGAAAACAGGGCATGGGATACGCAGTATTTT.

V and J are TRBV12-5 and TRBJ2-4; D ambiguous. The ends were cut back, 1 base at V and 6 bases at J, with 7 bases in the middle. This CDR3 region has 13 residues. Germline V lookup: CDR1 LGHNT, CDR2 FRNRAP. The CDR3, as DNA: TGTGCTAGTGGTTTGGGGGCAGGAAACATTCAGTACTTC. Protein: CASGLGAGNIQYF.

The chain links TRBV27 to TRBJ1-6, with D possibly being TRBD1 (6 bases). The germline V gene encodes CDR1 MNHEY and CDR2 SMNVEV (reference sequence). The V end was cut by 1 base, the J end by 0 bases, with 10 bases between. The CDR3 loop spans 17 amino acids. CDR3 sequence reads: CASSLWVRGSYNSPLHF. The CDR3 DNA reads TGTGCCAGCAGTTTATGGGTCAGGGGCTCCTATAATTCACCCCTCCACTTT.

The chain is built from TRBV7-2 and TRBJ2-1; weak D call: TRBD2 (6 bases). Germline CDR1 SGHTA, CDR2 FQGNSA. V lost 3 bases and J 2 bases, leaving 17 bases between the germline ends. This CDR3 region has 17 residues. The CDR3 spells CASSLAGGARTYNEQFF. The CDR3 nucleotides read TGTGCCAGCAGCTTGGCGGGCGGGGCTAGAACCTACAATGAGCAGTTCTTC.

The chain carries TRBV4-2 and TRBJ1-6, with D uncertain. The germline V gene has CDR1 LGHNA and CDR2 YNFKEQ. V lost 0 bases to trimming and J lost 7 bases, with 10 bases between them. The CDR3 consists of 15 residues. In DNA, the CDR3 is TGTGCCAGCAGCCAAGACTTAGGCGACAATTCACCCCTCCACTTT. Its translation is CASSQDLGDNSPLHF.

The chain couples TRBV7-6 to TRBJ1-4, with D possibly being TRBD1 (5 bases). Between the trimmed V and J ends, which lost 3 bases and 2 bases, there was a span of 13 bases. The CDR3 length is 16 residues. Germline CDR1 reads SGHVS; CDR2 reads FNYEAQ. The CDR3 region has the DNA TGTGCCAGCAGCTTGGGGGGGATTTTGACTAATGAAAAACTGTTTTTT. Protein product: CASSLGGILTNEKLFF. The full variable domain, rest sourced from reference TRBV7-6 and TRBJ1-4, is GAGVSQSPRYKVTKRGQDVALRCDPISGHVSLYWYRQALGQGPEFLTYFNYEAQQDKSGLPNDRFSAERPEGSISTLTIQRTEQRDSAMYRCASSLGGILTNEKLFFGSGTQLSVL.

The chain recombines TRBV15 with TRBJ2-3, with D uncertain. Germline CDR1 LNHNV, CDR2 YYDKDF (reference sequence). Trimming left V 0 bases short and J 5 bases short, with 6 bases between. The CDR3 is made up of 13 amino acids. CDR3 coding DNA: TGTGCCACCAGCAGAGATTCAAAAGATACGCAGTATTTT. It specifies CATSRDSKDTQYF.

The CDR3 DNA is TGTGCCAGCAGCCAAGAAGGCGGGAGTAGAGAGACCCAGTACTTC. Translated, it gives CASSQEGGSRETQYF. V gene TRBV3-1 (or the pseudogene TRBV3-2) combines with J gene TRBJ2-5; TRBD2 agrees at 7 bases. The trim removed 0 bases at V and 4 bases at J, leaving 5 bases unmatched. CDR1 is LGHDT, CDR2 YNNKEL, per germline (reference sequence). CDR3 length: 15 residues.

The chain is built from TRBV18 and TRBJ1-5, with 7 bases identical to TRBD1. J gave up 6 bases and V 6 bases, and 8 bases lay outside the gene matches. CDR3 length equals 14 residues. Germline loops: CDR1 KGHSH, CDR2 LQKENI. CDR3 residues: CASSWDRLPQPQHF. The CDR3 nucleotides are TGTGCCAGCTCTTGGGACAGATTACCTCAGCCCCAGCATTTT.

The chain is built from TRBV12-3 or TRBV12-4 and TRBJ1-6, with unresolved D. The CDR3 has 12 amino acids. The germline V and J ends were trimmed by 3 bases and 9 bases, with 6 bases remaining between them. This CDR3 is CASSFWGSPLHF. DNA of the CDR3: TGTGCCAGCAGTTTTTGGGGTTCACCCCTCCACTTT.

V and J are TRBV30 and TRBJ1-4, with 9 bases lining up with TRBD1. V gave up 8 bases and J gave up 7 bases; unmatched junction bases: 8. The CDR3 sequence is 13 residues long. Germline V gives CDR1 GTSNPN, CDR2 SVGIG (reference sequence). Here the CDR3 reads CAGQGQGGEKLFF. CDR3 bases: TGTGCCGGCCAGGGACAGGGTGGTGAAAAACTGTTTTTT.

The genes are TRBV7-9 and TRBJ2-7; no firm D call. Germline V gene lookup returns CDR1 SEHNR and CDR2 FQNEAQ (reference sequence). The CDR3 has 13 residues. With 5 bases removed from V and 5 bases from J, the gap between germline ends came to 13 bases. CDR3: CASSLGRYDEQYV. In DNA form, the CDR3 reads TGTGCCAGCAGCCTGGGCCGCTACGACGAGCAGTACGTC.

The chain employs TRBV5-6 and TRBJ1-1; D is unresolved. Trimming stripped 2 bases from V and 5 bases from J, with 22 bases between. The CDR3 runs to 17 residues. Germline loops: CDR1 SGHDT, CDR2 YYEEEE. The CDR3 loop is CASSLPQNTYTGTEAFF. CDR3 DNA: TGTGCCAGCAGCTTACCACAAAACACCTATACCGGGACTGAAGCTTTCTTT.

This chain joins TRBV12-3 or TRBV12-4 and TRBJ2-1; D is perhaps TRBD2 (5 bases). The CDR3 has 13 residues. V was pared by 2 bases and J by 8 bases, with 10 bases between. The CDR3 nucleotides read TGTGCCAGCAGTTTATGGGGAGTTGATGAGCAGTTCTTC. Protein: CASSLWGVDEQFF.

The genes are TRBV12-3 or TRBV12-4 and TRBJ1-1, with D perhaps TRBD1 (5 bases). V was pared by 3 bases and J by 8 bases, with 7 bases between. The CDR3 loop spans 11 amino acids. CDR3 bases: TGTGCCAGCAGTTTTTGGGGGGAAGCTTTCTTT. It encodes CASSFWGEAFF.

The V and J genes are TRBV28 and TRBJ1-5; D ambiguous. The CDR3 length is 13 residues. The V and J ends lost 8 bases and 5 bases respectively, with 13 bases between them. The germline V gene encodes CDR1 MDHEN and CDR2 SYDVKM. CDR3 nucleotide sequence: TGTGCCAGCGGAGGCAGTAACTATCAGCCCCAGCATTTT. It specifies CASGGSNYQPQHF.

This rearrangement joins TRBV25-1 to TRBJ1-4; D not certain. V lost 3 bases to trimming and J lost 4 bases, with 12 bases between them. Looked up from germline, CDR1 is MGHDK and CDR2 is SYGVNS. The CDR3 spans 15 residues. CDR3 DNA sequence: TGTGCCAGCAGTGATCGGACGGAAATTAATGAAAAACTGTTTTTT. Its translation: CASSDRTEINEKLFF.

The J gene is TRBJ1-1, the V gene TRBV10-3; no reliable D call. Trimming removed 4 bases from V and 1 base from J, with 7 bases in between. Germline V gene sequence: CDR1 ENHRY, CDR2 SYGVKD. The CDR3 has 13 residues. This chain's CDR3 is CAISAEGNTEAFF. DNA for the CDR3: TGTGCCATCAGTGCTGAGGGGAACACTGAAGCTTTCTTT.

The V and J genes are TRBV6-2 or TRBV6-3 and TRBJ2-2; 9 nucleotides align to TRBD1. CDR3 length equals 15 residues. In germline, CDR1 is MNHEY, CDR2 SVGEGT. J gave up 5 bases and V 5 bases, and 6 bases lay outside the gene matches. The CDR3 here is CASSTVDRGTGELFF. The CDR3 region has the DNA TGTGCCAGCAGTACCGTGGACAGGGGTACCGGGGAGCTGTTTTTT.

The rearrangement joins TRBV5-1 to TRBJ2-2; D may be TRBD2 (6 bases). CDR1 is SGHRS and CDR2 is YFSETQ in the germline V gene. The CDR3 spans 15 residues. V shed 4 bases and J shed 2 bases, with 12 bases lying between them. The CDR3 loop is CASSLGTFNTGELFF. The CDR3 DNA reads TGCGCCAGCAGCCTTGGGACTTTTAACACCGGGGAGCTGTTTTTT.

The chain is built from TRBV12-3 or TRBV12-4 and TRBJ1-1, with 7 positions matching TRBD1. V lost 6 bases, J lost 4 bases, and 5 bases stayed unmatched. The CDR3 consists of 13 residues. The CDR3 nucleotides are TGTGCCAGCAGGTCGGGACAGATCACTGAAGCTTTCTTT. The encoded protein is CASRSGQITEAFF.

The chain recombines TRBV3-1 (or the pseudogene TRBV3-2) with TRBJ1-5, with TRBD1 matching 7 bases. V shed 1 base, J shed 3 bases, and the junction held 9 bases outside the gene matches. The V gene's germline CDR1 is LGHDT and CDR2 YNNKEL (reference sequence). The CDR3 sequence is 17 residues long. The CDR3 protein is CASSQGRTGAFNQPQHF. The CDR3 nucleotides read TGTGCCAGCAGCCAAGGCCGCACAGGGGCCTTCAATCAGCCCCAGCATTTT.

The CDR3 loop is CASSVPQVGLGGTEAFF. CDR3 sequence (DNA): TGTGCCAGCAGTGTCCCGCAGGTGGGGTTGGGGGGCACTGAAGCTTTCTTT. The chain joins TRBV25-1 to TRBJ1-1; a weak D match, TRBD1 (5 bases). The CDR3 contains 17 residues. CDR1 and CDR2 (germline): MGHDK, SYGVNS. V lost 4 bases and J lost 4, with 22 bases in between.

This rearrangement joins TRBV7-8 to TRBJ2-3; D is undetermined. The germline CDR1 and CDR2 sequences are SGHVS and FQNEAQ. V was pared by 3 bases and J by 5 bases, with 9 bases between. CDR3 length equals 13 residues. The CDR3 nucleotides are TGTGCCAGCAGCTTGACACCCAAAGATACGCAGTATTTT. Its translation: CASSLTPKDTQYF.

This chain uses TRBV6-4 with TRBJ1-2; TRBD1 is a possible D gene (6 bases). The CDR3 runs 16 residues. In germline, CDR1 is MRHNA, CDR2 SNTAGT. V was trimmed by 4 bases and J by 1 base, leaving 16 bases between them. DNA for the CDR3: TGTGCCAGCAGTGCGTCGTATGACAGGTTTAACTATGGCTACACCTTC. This translates into CASSASYDRFNYGYTF.

The chain uses TRBV11-2 and TRBJ2-4; no firm D call. Germline V CDR1 and CDR2: SGHAT, FQNNGV. The CDR3 spans 12 residues. V was pared by 5 bases and J by 9 bases, with 11 bases between. In DNA, the CDR3 is TGTGCCAGCAGCCTTTTAACGGGCATTCAGTACTTC. This translates into CASSLLTGIQYF.

The DNA of the CDR3 is TGTGCCAGCAGCCCCGGACAGGGGGTATATGGCTACACCTTC. Encoded protein: CASSPGQGVYGYTF. The chain has TRBV11-3 and TRBJ1-2, with TRBD1 identical over 10 bases. Unmatched junction bases numbered 5, after V lost 5 bases and J lost 5 bases. The CDR3 runs to 14 residues. Germline CDR1 and CDR2: SGHNT and YENEEA. Looking up the rest from reference TRBV11-3 and TRBJ1-2 gives the full variable domain: EAGVVQSPRYKIIEKKQPVAFWCNPISGHNTLYWYLQNLGQGPELLIRYENEEAVDDSQLPKDRFSAERLKGVDSTLKIQPAELGDSAVYLCASSPGQGVYGYTFGSGTRLTVV.

CDR3 nucleotides: TGTGCCAGCAGTTTAGCCCGTAGCTATGGCTACACCTTC. Residues: CASSLARSYGYTF. J is TRBJ1-2 and V is TRBV28, with D uncertain. The CDR3 covers 13 residues. Looked up from germline, CDR1 is MDHEN and CDR2 is SYDVKM. V lost 2 bases and J lost 4, with 8 bases in between.

The chain carries TRBV11-2 and TRBJ1-1; D might be TRBD1 (5 bases). Looked up from germline, CDR1 is SGHAT and CDR2 is FQNNGV. Deletions cut 5 bases from V and 4 bases from J, with 11 bases between. This CDR3 has 13 amino acids. The CDR3 here is CASSPARGTEAFF. CDR3 nucleotide sequence: TGTGCCAGCAGCCCAGCAAGGGGCACTGAAGCTTTCTTT.